This T cell receptor beta chain originates from a study of blood T cell repertoires in COVID-19. Study as a whole: The United States, Italy and Spain supplied acute and convalescent COVID-19 samples. Sources were T cells, B-cell-depleted T cells, or PBMCs; the material itself was cDNA or gDNA.

This CDR3 has 16 amino acids. Germline-derived CDR1 and CDR2 are SNHLY and FYNNEI. V lost 3 bases and J 5 bases, leaving 20 bases between the germline ends. Some clones are missing from TCRdb's copy, which holds only in-frame ones; the method was immunoSEQ multiplex PCR. The repertoire holds about 240,000 clones, with around 82% as singletons. The sequencing sample was made of peripheral blood. The receptor was derived from an older woman with acute or convalescent COVID-19. The V call is TRBV2, the J call TRBJ2-7; TRBD2 might be the D (6 bases). The CDR3 bases are TGTGCCAGCAGTGACACGGGCTTACCGGGGGTCGACGAGCAGTACTTC. It encodes CASSDTGLPGVDEQYF.